This record covers a single TCR beta chain. This sample is part of a study of technical replicates of blood from a few donors. TCRdb's copy holds only in-frame clones and misses some; the assay was immunoSEQ multiplex PCR. Of some 70,000 clones listed, 95% to 97% were seen once; the top ten hold approximately 0.28%. The sequenced sample was T cells isolated from PBMCs. The sequence came from a human donor in good health.

CDR3 sequence: CASSLDLSETQYF. CDR3 nucleotides: TGCGCCAGCAGCTTGGATTTATCGGAGACCCAGTACTTC. The rearrangement uses TRBV5-1 and TRBJ2-5; no definite D call. CDR1 and CDR2 (germline): SGHRS, YFSETQ. Trimming cost V 0 bases and J 5 bases, with 8 bases left between them. This CDR3 has 13 residues.